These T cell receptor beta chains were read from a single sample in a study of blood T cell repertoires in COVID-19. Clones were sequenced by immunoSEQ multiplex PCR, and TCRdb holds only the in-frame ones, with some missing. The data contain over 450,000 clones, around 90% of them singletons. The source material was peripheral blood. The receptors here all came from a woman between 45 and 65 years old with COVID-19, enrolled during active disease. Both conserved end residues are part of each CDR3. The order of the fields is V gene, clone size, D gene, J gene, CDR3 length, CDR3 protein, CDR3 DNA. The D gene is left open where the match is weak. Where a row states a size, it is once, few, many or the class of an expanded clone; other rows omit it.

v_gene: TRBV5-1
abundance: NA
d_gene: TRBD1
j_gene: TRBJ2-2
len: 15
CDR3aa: CASSPTTGGTGELFF
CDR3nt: TGCGCCAGCAGTCCCACGACAGGGGGCACCGGGGAGCTGTTTTTT

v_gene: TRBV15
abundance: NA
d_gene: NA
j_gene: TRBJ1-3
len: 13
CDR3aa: CATSEGAGNTIYF
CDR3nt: TGTGCCACCAGCGAAGGGGCTGGAAACACCATATATTTT

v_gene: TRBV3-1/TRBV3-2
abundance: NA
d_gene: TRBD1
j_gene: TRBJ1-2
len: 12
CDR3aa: CASSATGGGYTF
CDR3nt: TGTGCCAGCAGCGCAACAGGGGGCGGCTACACCTTC

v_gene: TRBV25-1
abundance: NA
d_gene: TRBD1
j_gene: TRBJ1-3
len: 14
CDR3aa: CASTRTGSGNTIYF
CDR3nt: TGTGCCAGCACCCGGACAGGCTCTGGAAACACCATATATTTT

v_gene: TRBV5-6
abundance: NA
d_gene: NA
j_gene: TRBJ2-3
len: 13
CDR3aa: CASRTTITDTQYF
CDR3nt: TGTGCCAGCAGAACGACTATCACAGATACGCAGTATTTT

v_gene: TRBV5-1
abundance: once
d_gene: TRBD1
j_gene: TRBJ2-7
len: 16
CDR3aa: CASSLEALGTGDEQYF
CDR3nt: TGCGCCAGCAGCTTGGAGGCTTTAGGGACAGGGGACGAGCAGTACTTC

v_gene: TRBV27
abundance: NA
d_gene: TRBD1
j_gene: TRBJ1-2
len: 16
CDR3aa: CASSSPLDRVDYGYTF
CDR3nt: TGTGCCAGCAGTTCCCCCTTGGACAGGGTTGACTATGGCTACACCTTC

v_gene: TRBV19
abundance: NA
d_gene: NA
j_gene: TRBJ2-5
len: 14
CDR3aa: CASSVTDSAETQYF
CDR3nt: TGTGCCAGTAGCGTGACGGACTCAGCGGAGACCCAGTACTTC

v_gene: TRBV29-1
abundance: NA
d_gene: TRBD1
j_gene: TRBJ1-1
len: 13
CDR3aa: CSGAQTGGTEAFF
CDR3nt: TGCAGCGGTGCCCAAACAGGGGGCACTGAAGCTTTCTTT

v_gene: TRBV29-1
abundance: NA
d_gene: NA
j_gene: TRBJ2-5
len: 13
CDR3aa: CSVEYLIKETQYF
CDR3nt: TGCAGCGTGGAGTATCTTATCAAAGAGACCCAGTACTTC

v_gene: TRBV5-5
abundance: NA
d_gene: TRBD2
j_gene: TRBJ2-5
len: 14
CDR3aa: CASSRSPGGETQYF
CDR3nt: TGTGCCAGCAGCCGTAGCCCGGGAGGAGAGACCCAGTACTTC

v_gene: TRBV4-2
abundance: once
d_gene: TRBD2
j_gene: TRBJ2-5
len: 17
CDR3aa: CASSQGTSGGGQETQYF
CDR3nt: TGTGCCAGCAGCCAAGGGACTAGCGGGGGGGGTCAAGAGACCCAGTACTTC

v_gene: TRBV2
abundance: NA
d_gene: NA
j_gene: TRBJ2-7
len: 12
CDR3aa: CASRGGSYEQYF
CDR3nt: TGTGCCAGCAGAGGGGGCTCCTACGAGCAGTACTTC

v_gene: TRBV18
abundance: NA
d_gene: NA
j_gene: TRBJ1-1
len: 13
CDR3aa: CASSLQGETEAFF
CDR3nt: TGTGCCAGCTCCCTCCAGGGCGAGACTGAAGCTTTCTTT

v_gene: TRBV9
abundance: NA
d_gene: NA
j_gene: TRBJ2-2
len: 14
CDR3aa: CASSPQMVTGELFF
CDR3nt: TGTGCCAGCAGCCCCCAGATGGTGACCGGGGAGCTGTTTTTT

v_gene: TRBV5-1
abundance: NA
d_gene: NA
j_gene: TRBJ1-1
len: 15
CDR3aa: CASSLGAGMNTEAFF
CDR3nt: TGCGCCAGCAGCTTAGGTGCGGGTATGAACACTGAAGCTTTCTTT

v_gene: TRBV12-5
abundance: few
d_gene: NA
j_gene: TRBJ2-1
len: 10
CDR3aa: CASGRDEQFF
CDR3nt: TGTGCTAGTGGGCGGGATGAGCAGTTCTTC

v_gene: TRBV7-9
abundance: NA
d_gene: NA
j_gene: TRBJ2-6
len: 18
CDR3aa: CASSLALGESSGANVLTF
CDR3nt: TGTGCCAGCAGCTTAGCGTTAGGGGAAAGCTCTGGGGCCAACGTCCTGACTTTC

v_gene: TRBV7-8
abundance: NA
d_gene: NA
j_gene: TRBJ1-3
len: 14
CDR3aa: CASRLTVSGNTIYF
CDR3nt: TGTGCCAGCAGACTGACAGTCTCTGGAAACACCATATATTTT

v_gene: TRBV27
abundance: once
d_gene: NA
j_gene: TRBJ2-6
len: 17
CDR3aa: CASSLYQISSGANVLTF
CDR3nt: TGTGCCAGCAGTTTATATCAGATTTCCTCTGGGGCCAACGTCCTGACTTTC

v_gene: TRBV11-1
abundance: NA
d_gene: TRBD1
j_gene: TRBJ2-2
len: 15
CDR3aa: CASSSWTGGTGELFF
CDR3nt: TGTGCCAGCAGCTCCTGGACAGGGGGAACCGGGGAGCTGTTTTTT

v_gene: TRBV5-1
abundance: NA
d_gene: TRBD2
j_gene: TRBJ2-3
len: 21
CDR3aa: CASSSGPGLAGGSRGTDTQYF
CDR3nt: TGCGCCAGCAGCTCCGGGCCGGGACTAGCGGGGGGATCCAGGGGCACAGATACGCAGTATTTT

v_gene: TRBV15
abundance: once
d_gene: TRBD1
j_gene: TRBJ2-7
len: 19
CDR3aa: CATSPSIPGQGRTAYEQYF
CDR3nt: TGTGCCACCAGCCCTTCTATCCCGGGACAGGGTCGAACGGCCTACGAGCAGTACTTC

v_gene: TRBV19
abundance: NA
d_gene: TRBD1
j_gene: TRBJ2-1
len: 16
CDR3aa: CASSIRDRGSYNEQFF
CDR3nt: TGTGCCAGTAGTATCCGGGACAGGGGCTCCTACAATGAGCAGTTCTTC

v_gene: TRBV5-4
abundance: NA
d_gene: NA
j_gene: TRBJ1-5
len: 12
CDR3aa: CASSVFGQPQHF
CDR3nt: TGTGCCAGCAGCGTATTCGGGCAGCCCCAGCATTTT

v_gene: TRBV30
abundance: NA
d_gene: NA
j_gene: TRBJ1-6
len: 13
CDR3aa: CAWSTGGNSPLHF
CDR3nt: TGTGCCTGGAGTACCGGGGGTAATTCACCCCTCCACTTT

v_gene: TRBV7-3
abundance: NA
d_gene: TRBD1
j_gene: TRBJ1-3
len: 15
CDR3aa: CASSPGQGVSDTIYF
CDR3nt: TGTGCCAGCAGCCCAGGACAGGGGGTATCGGACACCATATATTTT

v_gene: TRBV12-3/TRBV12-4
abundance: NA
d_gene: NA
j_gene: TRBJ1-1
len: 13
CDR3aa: CAIENRVGTEAFF
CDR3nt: TGTGCCATCGAGAACAGGGTAGGCACTGAAGCTTTCTTT

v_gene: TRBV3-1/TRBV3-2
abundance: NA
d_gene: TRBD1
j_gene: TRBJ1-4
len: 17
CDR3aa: CASSLELQGPQGEKLFF
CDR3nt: TGTGCCAGCAGTCTAGAATTACAGGGGCCCCAGGGTGAAAAACTGTTTTTT

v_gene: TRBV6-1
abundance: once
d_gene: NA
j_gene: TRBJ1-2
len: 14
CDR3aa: CASSEGSGLYGYTF
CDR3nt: TGTGCCAGCAGTGAAGGATCAGGGTTATATGGCTACACCTTC

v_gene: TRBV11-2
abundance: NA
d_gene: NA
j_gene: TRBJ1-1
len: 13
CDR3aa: CASSARGVTEAFF
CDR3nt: TGTGCCAGCAGCGCGCGGGGAGTCACTGAAGCTTTCTTT

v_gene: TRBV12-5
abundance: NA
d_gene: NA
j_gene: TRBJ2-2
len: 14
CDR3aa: CASGATGRTGELFF
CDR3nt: TGTGCTAGTGGGGCCACAGGGCGCACCGGGGAGCTGTTTTTT

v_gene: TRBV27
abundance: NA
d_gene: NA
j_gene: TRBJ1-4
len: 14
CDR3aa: CASSPQGFNEKLFF
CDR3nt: TGTGCCAGCAGTCCACAGGGATTTAATGAAAAACTGTTTTTT